The 18 T cell receptor beta chains given below trace back to one sample, sequenced in a study of monozygotic twins with inflammatory bowel disease (dated by TCRdb to the late 2010s). The library came from 5' RACE. The data were produced on an Illumina HiSeq 2500. Each CDR3 protein sequence appears as one entry after TCRdb reprocessed the reads, and no DNA is included. The table of this sample itemizes under 200,000 distinct CDR3 sequences. The ten largest clones add up to around 2.4% of the sample. Source material: blood. The receptors derive from a human donor with ulcerative colitis or Crohn's disease, or a healthy co-twin of an affected twin (not recorded which).

V is TRBV4-3 and J is TRBJ2-7; the D call of TRBD1 rests on TCRdb alone, since no DNA is present to check it. There are 15 residues in the CDR3. From germline, CDR1 is LGHNA and CDR2 YSLEER. CDR3 protein: CASSQDTGVAYEQYF.

The genes are TRBV20-1 and TRBJ2-7; TCRdb's D call of TRBD2 is untestable without DNA. Germline CDR1 reads DFQATT; CDR2 reads SNEGSKA (reference sequence). The CDR3 contains 13 residues. CDR3 in amino acids: CSARVLAYYEQYF.

The V call is TRBV7-2, the J call TRBJ2-7; lacking DNA, the TRBD1 call made by TCRdb goes unchecked. Germline values: CDR1 SGHTA, CDR2 FQGNSA. The CDR3 spans 15 residues. CDR3 sequence: CASSSGQGDRGEQYF.

V is TRBV20-1 and J is TRBJ1-1; no DNA is available, so the TRBD1 call from TCRdb remains unchecked. Per germline, CDR1 DFQATT and CDR2 SNEGSKA (reference sequence). This CDR3 contains 14 residues. The chain's CDR3 is CSARVAGVETEAFF.

This chain uses TRBV27 with TRBJ1-5. The germline CDR1 and CDR2 sequences are MNHEY and SMNVEV (reference sequence). The CDR3 loop spans 13 amino acids. The CDR3: CASSPYSNQPQHF.

The chain combines TRBV7-9 with TRBJ2-2; the TCRdb D gene call, TRBD1, has no DNA to confirm it. Germline CDR1 is SEHNR and CDR2 is FQNEAQ (reference sequence). The CDR3 has 17 amino acids. CDR3 amino acids: CASNPAPRGANTGELFF. The full variable domain, its missing parts supplied by reference TRBV7-9 and TRBJ2-2, is DTGVSQNPRHKITKRGQNVTFRCDPISEHNRLYWYRQTLGQGPEFLTYFQNEAQLEKSRLLSDRFSAERPKGSFSTLEIQRTEQGDSAMYLCASNPAPRGANTGELFFGEGSRLTVL.

The chain joins TRBV20-1 to TRBJ2-5. In germline, CDR1 is DFQATT, CDR2 SNEGSKA (reference sequence). CDR3 length: 11 amino acids. The CDR3 region is CSATRLETQYF.

This chain's CDR3 is CASSRRRTDTQYF. This chain uses TRBV6-5 with TRBJ2-3; the TRBD2 assignment by TCRdb is unverifiable without DNA. Germline CDR1 is MNHEY and CDR2 is SVGAGI. The CDR3 is 13 amino acids.

The rearrangement links TRBV5-1 to TRBJ2-3; the TCRdb call, TRBD2, lacks DNA for checking. This CDR3 is 16 amino acids long. The germline V gene encodes CDR1 SGHRS and CDR2 YFSETQ. The CDR3 reads CASSLEPATSTDTQYF.

V gene TRBV29-1 combines with J gene TRBJ2-1. The CDR3 has 11 amino acids. The germline CDR1 and CDR2 sequences are SQVTM and ANQGSEA. CDR3 residues: CSVEDGNEQFF.

The V call is TRBV14, the J call TRBJ1-6; the TCRdb call, TRBD1, lacks DNA for checking. From germline, CDR1 is SGHDN and CDR2 FVKESK. The CDR3 is 15 amino acids. The chain's CDR3 is CASSRWGRSSSPLHF.

The genes are TRBV11-2 and TRBJ1-2. Per the germline V gene, CDR1 is SGHAT and CDR2 is FQNNGV. This CDR3 is 14 amino acids long. CDR3 protein: CASSPNRASYGYTF.

V and J are TRBV5-6 and TRBJ1-2. This CDR3 region has 15 residues. CDR1 and CDR2 (germline): SGHDT, YYEEEE. CDR3 sequence reads: CASSLRGGRYYGYTF.

This rearrangement joins TRBV18 to TRBJ1-1. The CDR3 extends over 16 amino acids. The V gene's germline CDR1 is KGHSH and CDR2 LQKENI. CDR3 sequence reads: CASSPVDTFSNTEAFF.

The genes are TRBV20-1 and TRBJ2-4; TCRdb designates TRBD1, a call that cannot be tested without DNA. The CDR3 has 16 amino acids. Germline V lookup: CDR1 DFQATT, CDR2 SNEGSKA (reference sequence). The CDR3 reads CSARGAQGAAKNMQYF.

The chain couples TRBV3-1 to TRBJ2-7; TCRdb reports TRBD2, a call that lacks DNA to check it against. The germline CDR1 and CDR2 sequences are LGHDT and YNNKEL (reference sequence). This CDR3 is 14 amino acids long. The CDR3 reads CASSPLRGGYEQYF.

V usage is TRBV10-3 and J usage is TRBJ1-1; the TCRdb D gene call, TRBD1, has no DNA to confirm it. The CDR3 length is 13 residues. Germline CDR1 and CDR2: ENHRY and SYGVKD. CDR3 residues: CAITDREDTEAFF.

The rearrangement links TRBV18 to TRBJ2-3; TCRdb calls TRBD1, which cannot be checked without DNA. The CDR3 is made up of 15 amino acids. Germline V gene data show CDR1 as KGHSH and CDR2 as LQKENI. This CDR3 reads CASSPVRDHTDTQYF.